This T cell receptor (beta chain) was recovered during a study of T cells in Graves' hyperthyroidism and ophthalmopathy. Study-level findings and limits: Within blood appeared most thyroid clonotypes that had expanded above 0.001. In the analysis, a 13 V-J model separated ophthalmopathy from stable hyperthyroidism.

This clonotype appeared a single time. The target antigen is unknown. The final CDR3 position lacks the conserved phenylalanine or tryptophan, pointing to a likely read error. Germline CDR1 reads SSHAT; CDR2 reads FNYEAQ (reference sequence). The ends were cut back, 2 bases at V and 4 bases at J, with 10 bases in the middle. The CDR3 is 14 amino acids. Researchers took RNA transcripts and amplified the TCR beta CDR3 regions from them. Primed by the HTBI set, a first-round RT-PCR was run on the TCR CDR3. MiXCR was run by TCRdb on the multiplex PCR reads, yielding one entry per CDR3 protein. The sample contains under 700,000 distinct CDR3 sequences, 40% to 55% of which appear only once.

Material for sequencing was peripheral blood or thyroid tissue (not recorded which). This TCR came from a woman aged 18-29 years with Graves' hyperthyroidism. V and J are TRBV7-7 and TRBJ2-3; D is possibly TRBD2 (5 bases). The CDR3 reads CASSLTDLSDTQYS. The CDR3 region has the DNA TGTGCCAGCAGCTTAACGGACTTATCAGATACGCAGTATTCT.